A selection of T cell receptor beta chains follows, all from one sample in a study of T cell responses to AZD1222 COVID-19 vaccine. Sequenced by immunoSEQ multiplex PCR; TCRdb stores in-frame clones only, minus some. The repertoire holds some 150,000 clones, with around 90% as singletons. The sequences come from peripheral blood, collected 28 days after the second AZD1222 dose. These receptors all stem from an adult who received the AZD1222 COVID-19 vaccine. Both conserved end residues are part of each CDR3. D genes are given only for firm matches.

v_gene	d_gene	j_gene	CDR3nt	CDR3aa
TRBV7-6	NA	TRBJ1-1	TGTGCCAGCAGCCAAGGGGGGCCTTCAAGCACTGAAGCTTTCTTT	CASSQGGPSSTEAFF
TRBV21-1	NA	TRBJ1-4	TGTGCCAGCAGCATCCGGGACAGGGGGGCAACTAATGAAAAACTGTTTTTT	CASSIRDRGATNEKLFF
TRBV6-5	TRBD2	TRBJ2-1	TGTGCCAGCGGGGGACTAGCGGGAGTGGGTGAGCAGTTCTTC	CASGGLAGVGEQFF
TRBV11-3	TRBD2	TRBJ2-2	TGTGCCAGCAGCTTAGATGGACTAGGGGGGGAGCTGTTTTTT	CASSLDGLGGELFF
TRBV14	NA	TRBJ1-1	TGTGCCAGCAGCCTCCAGGGAGTGAACACTGAAGCTTTCTTT	CASSLQGVNTEAFF
TRBV28	NA	TRBJ1-5	TGTGCCAGCAGTTTGGGTGGCAGTCCTCAGCCCCAGCATTTT	CASSLGGSPQPQHF
TRBV18	NA	TRBJ2-1	TGTGCCAGCTCACAGTCCCGGGACACCAATGAGCAGTTCTTC	CASSQSRDTNEQFF
TRBV6-5	TRBD1	TRBJ1-1	TGTGCCAGCAGTTCGACGACAGGGGCGGCTTTCTTT	CASSSTTGAAFF
TRBV3-1/TRBV3-2	NA	TRBJ1-6	TGTGCCAGCAGCCAAGTTTCGGGGTTGCCACCCCTCCACTTT	CASSQVSGLPPLHF
TRBV15	NA	TRBJ1-5	TGTGCCACCAGCAGAGGTCGGGACCAGCCCCAGCATTTT	CATSRGRDQPQHF